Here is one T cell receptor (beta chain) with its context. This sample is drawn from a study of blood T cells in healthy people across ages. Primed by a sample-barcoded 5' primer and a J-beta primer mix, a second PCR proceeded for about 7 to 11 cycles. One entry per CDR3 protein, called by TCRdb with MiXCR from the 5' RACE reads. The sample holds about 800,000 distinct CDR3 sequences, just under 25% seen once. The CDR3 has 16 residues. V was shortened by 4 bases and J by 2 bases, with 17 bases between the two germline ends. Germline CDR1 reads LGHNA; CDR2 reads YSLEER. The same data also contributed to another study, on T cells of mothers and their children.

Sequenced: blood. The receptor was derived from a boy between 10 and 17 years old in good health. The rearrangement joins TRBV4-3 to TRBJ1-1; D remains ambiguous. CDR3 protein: CASSPHELAVNTEAFF. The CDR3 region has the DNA TGCGCCAGCAGCCCCCACGAGCTGGCGGTTAACACTGAAGCTTTCTTT.